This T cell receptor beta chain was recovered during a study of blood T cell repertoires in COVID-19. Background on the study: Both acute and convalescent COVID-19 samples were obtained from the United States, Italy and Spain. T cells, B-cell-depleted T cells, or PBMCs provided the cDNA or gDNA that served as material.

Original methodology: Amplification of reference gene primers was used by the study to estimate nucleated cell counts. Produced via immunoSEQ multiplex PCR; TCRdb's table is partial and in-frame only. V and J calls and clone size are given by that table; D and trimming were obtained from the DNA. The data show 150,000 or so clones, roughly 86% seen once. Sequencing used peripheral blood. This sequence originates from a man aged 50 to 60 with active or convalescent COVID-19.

CDR3 coding DNA: TGTGCCAGTAAACAGGCCAAGAATCAGCCCCAGCATTTT. Translating gives CASKQAKNQPQHF. The chain combines TRBV19 with TRBJ1-5, with D possibly being TRBD1 (5 bases). V lost 7 bases and J 4 bases, leaving 11 bases between the germline ends. This CDR3 is 13 amino acids long. Germline values: CDR1 LNHDA, CDR2 SQIVND (reference sequence).